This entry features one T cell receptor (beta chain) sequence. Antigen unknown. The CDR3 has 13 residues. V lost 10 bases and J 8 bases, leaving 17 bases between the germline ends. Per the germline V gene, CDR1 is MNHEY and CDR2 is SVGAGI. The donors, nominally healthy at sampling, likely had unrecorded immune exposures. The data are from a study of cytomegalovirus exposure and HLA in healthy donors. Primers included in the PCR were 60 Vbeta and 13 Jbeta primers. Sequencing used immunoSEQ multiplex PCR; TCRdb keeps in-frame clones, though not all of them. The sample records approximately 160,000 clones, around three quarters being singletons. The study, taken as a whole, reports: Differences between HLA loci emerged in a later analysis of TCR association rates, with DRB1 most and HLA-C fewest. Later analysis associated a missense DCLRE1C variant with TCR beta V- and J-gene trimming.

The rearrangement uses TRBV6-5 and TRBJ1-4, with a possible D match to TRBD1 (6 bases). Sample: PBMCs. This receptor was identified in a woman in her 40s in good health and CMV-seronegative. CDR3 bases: TGTGCCACCAGGGGCCACCGCACCGAAAAACTGTTTTTT. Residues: CATRGHRTEKLFF.